Presented here are 4 T cell receptor beta chains from one specimen sequenced in a study of shared clonotypes between healthy human individuals. Here immunoSEQ multiplex PCR was the method, and the copy in TCRdb shows in-frame clones only, minus some. The sample has millions of clones, about 95% seen once. The source material was naive CD4+ T cells sorted from blood. Subset: CD45RA+ positively selected. Receptors were obtained from a man aged 18 to 30 in good health.

Turning to this clone: With a much larger clone just one base away, this may be a read error. Other DNA sequences from this sample encode an identical CDR3 as well. V usage is TRBV11-2 and J usage is TRBJ1-1; D ambiguous. CDR3 length: 14 amino acids. Trimming took off 5 bases at V and 9 bases at J, with 19 bases between the two ends. Germline loops: CDR1 SGHAT, CDR2 FQNNGV. The CDR3 DNA reads TGTGCCAGCAGCCTAAACGGAGGTGCGGCTAAAGCTTTCTTT. Residues: CASSLNGGAAKAFF. The full variable domain, rest sourced from reference TRBV11-2 and TRBJ1-1, is EAGVAQSPRYKIIEKRQSVAFWCNPISGHATLYWYQQILGQGPKLLIQFQNNGVVDDSQLPKDRFSAERLKGVDSTLKIQPAKLEDSAVYLCASSLNGGAAKAFFGQGTRLTVV.

V is TRBV7-9 and J is TRBJ1-2, with 9 nucleotides matching TRBD1. Trimming removed 7 bases from V and 7 bases from J; junction bases left unmatched: 10. The V gene's germline CDR1 is SEHNR and CDR2 FQNEAQ (reference sequence). This CDR3 is built from 14 residues. The CDR3 nucleotides are TGTGCCAGCAACCAGGGGACAGGGACTGGTGGCTACACCTTC. Translation: CASNQGTGTGGYTF.

The chain recombines TRBV6-5 with TRBJ1-5; D ambiguous. The CDR3 extends over 13 amino acids. The germline gives CDR1 MNHEY, CDR2 SVGAGI. The V end lost 2 bases, the J end lost 3 bases, and 5 bases lay between the germline ends. This CDR3 is CASSYTTNQPQHF. CDR3 nucleotide sequence: TGTGCCAGCAGTTACACCACCAATCAGCCCCAGCATTTT.

This chain uses TRBV5-1 with TRBJ2-7; TRBD1 matches at 7 bases. V shed 4 bases, J shed 7 bases, and the junction held 11 bases outside the gene matches. This CDR3 has 14 residues. Germline CDR1 is SGHRS and CDR2 is YFSETQ. The CDR3 DNA is TGCGCCAGCAGCCGGACAGGCCCTTACGGAGAGCAGTACTTC. Protein sequence: CASSRTGPYGEQYF.